The clone carrying this T cell receptor beta chain was recorded a few times. The antigen is undetermined. The data stem from a study of blood T cells in healthy people across ages. Combining a sample-barcoded 5' primer with a J-beta primer mix, a second PCR ran for roughly 7 to 12 cycles. Tags on each cDNA molecule came from a template-switch adaptor with 12 random nucleotides. One entry per CDR3 protein results from TCRdb running MiXCR on the 5' RACE reads. The table includes some 760,000 distinct CDR3 sequences, more than 20% detected once. The CDR3 is made up of 15 amino acids. The V gene's germline CDR1 is MDHEN and CDR2 SYDVKM. V lost 8 bases, J lost 0 bases, and 5 bases stayed unmatched. Study-level findings and limits: Roughly linear declines in TCR beta diversity per million T cells occurred with age.

This sample was also put to use in a study of T cells of mothers and their children. That study adds: cDNA synthesis used all extracted RNA, 1.5 ug per 15 ul. Mothers yielded over 9 million CDR3 reads, children several million each.

Sample: blood. This chain joins TRBV28 and TRBJ2-1; the match to TRBD2 covers 9 bases. This clonotype was sampled from a boy between 10 and 17 years old in good health. The CDR3 spells CASFDSGSSYNEQFF. The CDR3 DNA reads TGTGCCAGCTTCGATAGCGGGAGCTCCTACAATGAGCAGTTCTTC.